This TCR beta chain was captured by sequencing in a study of response to subunit inactivated influenza vaccine. Study-wide results and caveats: Authors suggested each seasonal influenza vaccination recruits few new T cells.

As regards this clonotype: Its antigen is undetermined.

TCRdb called the RT-PCR reads again in MiXCR, with one record for every CDR3 protein. This table has 590,000 or so distinct CDR3 sequences, roughly 15% appearing once. The length of the CDR3 is 16 residues. J gave up 3 bases and V 3 bases, and 7 bases lay outside the gene matches. This chain joins TRBV12-3 or TRBV12-4 and TRBJ2-3; TRBD2 matches 9 bases. The receptor was isolated from a man aged 50 to 60 who received an inactivated influenza vaccine. This specimen was PBMCs from blood, taken approximately 15 days before vaccination. The CDR3 DNA reads TGTGCCAGCAGTTTGGCGGGGGGGCGAGGGACAGATACGCAGTATTTT. It translates to CASSLAGGRGTDTQYF.